Listed below are T cell receptor beta chains from one sample, sequenced in a study of Graves' ophthalmopathy and Graves' hyperthyroidism. TCRdb re-analysed the multiplex PCR reads in MiXCR, keeping a single row per CDR3 protein. The table lists about 600,000 distinct CDR3 sequences, under 40% of them singletons. The sequenced sample was peripheral blood or thyroid tissue (not recorded which). Receptor source: an adult man with Graves' hyperthyroidism. The CDR3 runs from the conserved cysteine through the conserved F or W. Each record gives: CDR3 DNA, CDR3 protein, D gene, clone size, V gene, J gene. The D gene is left open where the match is weak. Expanded clones get a size class; other rows say once, few or many, or leave the size out.

CDR3nt: TGTGCCAGCAGCTTCGACGGGGTCCGCAATGAGCAGTTCTTC
CDR3aa: CASSFDGVRNEQFF
d_gene: NA
abundance: NA
v_gene: TRBV7-9
j_gene: TRBJ2-1

CDR3nt: TGTGCCAGCAGCTTAGCGGCCGGGACCCAGAGCTCCTATAATTCACCCCTCCACTTT
CDR3aa: CASSLAAGTQSSYNSPLHF
d_gene: NA
abundance: many
v_gene: TRBV7-9
j_gene: TRBJ1-6

CDR3nt: TGTGCCAGCAGCTTAGCCCCCAAATCATCTATAAGCTCCTACGAGCAGTACTTC
CDR3aa: CASSLAPKSSISSYEQYF
d_gene: NA
abundance: few
v_gene: TRBV7-9
j_gene: TRBJ2-7

CDR3nt: TGCAGTGCTCCTAAGGGGGGCGTAAGTTCCTACGAGCAGTACTTC
CDR3aa: CSAPKGGVSSYEQYF
d_gene: NA
abundance: NA
v_gene: TRBV20-1
j_gene: TRBJ2-7

CDR3nt: TGCGCCAGCAGTGAGTCCGGGCAGGGTGGTGGCTACACCTTC
CDR3aa: CASSESGQGGGYTF
d_gene: NA
abundance: NA
v_gene: TRBV10-2
j_gene: TRBJ1-2

CDR3nt: TGCAGTGCTATACCCGGGGGGTCTGGGGCCAACGTCCTGACTTTC
CDR3aa: CSAIPGGSGANVLTF
d_gene: TRBD2
abundance: many
v_gene: TRBV20-1
j_gene: TRBJ2-6

CDR3nt: TGTGCCAGCGGCGCCTTTGCGACCCAGTACTTC
CDR3aa: CASGAFATQYF
d_gene: NA
abundance: few
v_gene: TRBV27
j_gene: TRBJ2-5

CDR3nt: TGTGCCAGCAGACCGTCGTCCGGGAACACCGGGGAGCTGTTTTTT
CDR3aa: CASRPSSGNTGELFF
d_gene: NA
abundance: many
v_gene: TRBV12-3/TRBV12-4
j_gene: TRBJ2-2

CDR3nt: TGTGCCAGCAGCTCGAACCGGGGAGCCTATGGGGCCAACGTCCTGACTTTC
CDR3aa: CASSSNRGAYGANVLTF
d_gene: NA
abundance: NA
v_gene: TRBV7-3
j_gene: TRBJ2-6

CDR3nt: TGCAGCGTTGACGTCCGCTGGAGCACAGATACGCAGTTTTTT
CDR3aa: CSVDVRWSTDTQFF
d_gene: NA
abundance: once
v_gene: TRBV29-1
j_gene: TRBJ2-3

CDR3nt: TGTGCCAGCAGCCAAACCCGCCCTGGAGGGTCCCAGACCCAGTACTTC
CDR3aa: CASSQTRPGGSQTQYF
d_gene: NA
abundance: few
v_gene: TRBV3-1
j_gene: TRBJ2-5

CDR3nt: TGTGCTAGTGGTTTGCAGGGTAGAGAGACCCAGCACTTC
CDR3aa: CASGLQGRETQHF
d_gene: NA
abundance: NA
v_gene: TRBV12-5
j_gene: TRBJ2-5

CDR3nt: TGTGCCAGCAGCATAGGACAGGGGGTCTACGAGCAGTACTTC
CDR3aa: CASSIGQGVYEQYF
d_gene: TRBD1
abundance: many
v_gene: TRBV7-8
j_gene: TRBJ2-7

CDR3nt: TGTGCCAGCAGCTTGGGAGACAGGGGGCATACCGGGGAGCTGTTTTTT
CDR3aa: CASSLGDRGHTGELFF
d_gene: TRBD1
abundance: NA
v_gene: TRBV5-6
j_gene: TRBJ2-2

CDR3nt: TGTGCCAGCAGCAAAGGGACAGCGGAGACCCAGTACTTC
CDR3aa: CASSKGTAETQYF
d_gene: TRBD1
abundance: NA
v_gene: TRBV5-4
j_gene: TRBJ2-5

CDR3nt: TGTGCCAGCAGCTTCCGGGACAGCAATGAACAACTGTTTTTT
CDR3aa: CASSFRDSNEQLFF
d_gene: TRBD1
abundance: NA
v_gene: TRBV7-9
j_gene: TRBJ1-4

CDR3nt: TGTGCCACCAGTACAGGGGGTTACGAGCAGTACTTC
CDR3aa: CATSTGGYEQYF
d_gene: TRBD1
abundance: NA
v_gene: TRBV24-1
j_gene: TRBJ2-7

CDR3nt: TGTGCCAGCAGTTCCAGGGACAGGCTGGACTACGAGCAGTACTTC
CDR3aa: CASSSRDRLDYEQYF
d_gene: TRBD1
abundance: NA
v_gene: TRBV7-9
j_gene: TRBJ2-7

CDR3nt: TGTGCCAGCAGTTACATTTCTCAGGGGGCGATGAACACTGAAGCTTTCTTT
CDR3aa: CASSYISQGAMNTEAFF
d_gene: TRBD1
abundance: NA
v_gene: TRBV10-3
j_gene: TRBJ1-1

CDR3nt: TGTGCTAGTGGTTTGGGGCAGCCCAATCCCTTGGGGGCTTTCTTT
CDR3aa: CASGLGQPNPLGAFF
d_gene: NA
abundance: many
v_gene: TRBV12-5
j_gene: TRBJ1-1

CDR3nt: TGTGCCAGCAGTGAATATTGGCAACAGCCCCAGCATTTT
CDR3aa: CASSEYWQQPQHF
d_gene: NA
abundance: many
v_gene: TRBV6-1
j_gene: TRBJ1-5

CDR3nt: TGCGCCAGCAGCCAACCGGACAGTGCTGGAAACACCATATATTTT
CDR3aa: CASSQPDSAGNTIYF
d_gene: NA
abundance: NA
v_gene: TRBV4-1
j_gene: TRBJ1-3

CDR3nt: TGTGCCAGTAGTATCTGGGGAGAAGAGACCCAGTACTTC
CDR3aa: CASSIWGEETQYF
d_gene: NA
abundance: many
v_gene: TRBV19
j_gene: TRBJ2-5

CDR3nt: TGTGCCAGCAGTGAGTCATTAGCGAACACTGAAGCTTTCTTT
CDR3aa: CASSESLANTEAFF
d_gene: NA
abundance: many
v_gene: TRBV2
j_gene: TRBJ1-1

CDR3nt: TGTGCCAGCAGCTCAGGGACACGGGGGTCTAGCACAGATACGCAGTATTTT
CDR3aa: CASSSGTRGSSTDTQYF
d_gene: NA
abundance: NA
v_gene: TRBV7-3
j_gene: TRBJ2-3

CDR3nt: TGTGCCAGCAGTTTACTAGGCCACTATGGCCACACCTTC
CDR3aa: CASSLLGHYGHTF
d_gene: NA
abundance: NA
v_gene: TRBV28
j_gene: TRBJ1-2

CDR3nt: TGTGCCAGCAGCTTTGCTTCATCGGCGACCGGGACCAACGTCCTGACTTTC
CDR3aa: CASSFASSATGTNVLTF
d_gene: NA
abundance: NA
v_gene: TRBV7-9
j_gene: TRBJ2-6

CDR3nt: TGTGCCAGCAGCGTAGATCCGGGACAGGGTCTAAACACTGAAGCTTTCTTT
CDR3aa: CASSVDPGQGLNTEAFF
d_gene: TRBD1
abundance: many
v_gene: TRBV9
j_gene: TRBJ1-1

CDR3nt: TGCGCCAGCAGCTTTACCAGCGCCGACACAGATACGCAGTATTTT
CDR3aa: CASSFTSADTDTQYF
d_gene: NA
abundance: NA
v_gene: TRBV5-1
j_gene: TRBJ2-3

CDR3nt: TGTGCCTGGAGTGCAGGGGGCGAACTAGCGGTTTCCTACGAGCAGTACTTC
CDR3aa: CAWSAGGELAVSYEQYF
d_gene: NA
abundance: NA
v_gene: TRBV2
j_gene: TRBJ2-7

CDR3nt: TGTGCCAGCAGCTTAGGACTGAATTCACCCCTCCACTTT
CDR3aa: CASSLGLNSPLHF
d_gene: NA
abundance: NA
v_gene: TRBV7-9
j_gene: TRBJ1-6

CDR3nt: TGTGCCAGCAGTGCTGGTCAGGGACAGCCTAAAGAGACCCAGTACTTC
CDR3aa: CASSAGQGQPKETQYF
d_gene: TRBD1
abundance: few
v_gene: TRBV9
j_gene: TRBJ2-5

CDR3nt: TGTGCCAGCAGTCAAGGGACAACAACTAATGAAAAACTGTTTTTT
CDR3aa: CASSQGTTTNEKLFF
d_gene: NA
abundance: NA
v_gene: TRBV27
j_gene: TRBJ1-4

CDR3nt: TGCAGTGCACAGGTAATGAACACTGAAGCTTTCTTT
CDR3aa: CSAQVMNTEAFF
d_gene: NA
abundance: many
v_gene: TRBV20-1
j_gene: TRBJ1-1

CDR3nt: TGTGCCAGCAGAGCAAACGCGAACACCGGGGAGCTGTTTTTT
CDR3aa: CASRANANTGELFF
d_gene: NA
abundance: few
v_gene: TRBV3-1
j_gene: TRBJ2-2

CDR3nt: TGCGCCAACAGCAAGGTCAGGGAGGACGGCTACACCTTC
CDR3aa: CANSKVREDGYTF
d_gene: NA
abundance: once
v_gene: TRBV7-9
j_gene: TRBJ1-2

CDR3nt: TGCAGCCAAGACTCAGATACTAACTATGGCTACACCTTC
CDR3aa: CSQDSDTNYGYTF
d_gene: NA
abundance: NA
v_gene: TRBV29-1
j_gene: TRBJ1-2